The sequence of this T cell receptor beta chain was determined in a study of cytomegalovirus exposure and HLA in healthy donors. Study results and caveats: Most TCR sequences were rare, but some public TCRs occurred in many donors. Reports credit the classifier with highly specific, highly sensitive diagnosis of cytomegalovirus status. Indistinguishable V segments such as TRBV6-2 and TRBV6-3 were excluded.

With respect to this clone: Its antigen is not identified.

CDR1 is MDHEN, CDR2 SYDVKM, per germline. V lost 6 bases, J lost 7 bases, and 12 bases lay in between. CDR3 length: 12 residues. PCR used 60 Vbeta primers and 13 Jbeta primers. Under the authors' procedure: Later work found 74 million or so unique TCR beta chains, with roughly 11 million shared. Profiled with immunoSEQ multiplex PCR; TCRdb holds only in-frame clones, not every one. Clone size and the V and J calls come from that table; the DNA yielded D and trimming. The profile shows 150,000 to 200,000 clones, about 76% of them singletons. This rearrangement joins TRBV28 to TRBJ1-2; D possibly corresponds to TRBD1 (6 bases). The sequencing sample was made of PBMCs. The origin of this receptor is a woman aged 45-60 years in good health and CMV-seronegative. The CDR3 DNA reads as TGTGCCAGCAGCTCCGGGACACCTGGCTACACCTTC. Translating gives CASSSGTPGYTF.